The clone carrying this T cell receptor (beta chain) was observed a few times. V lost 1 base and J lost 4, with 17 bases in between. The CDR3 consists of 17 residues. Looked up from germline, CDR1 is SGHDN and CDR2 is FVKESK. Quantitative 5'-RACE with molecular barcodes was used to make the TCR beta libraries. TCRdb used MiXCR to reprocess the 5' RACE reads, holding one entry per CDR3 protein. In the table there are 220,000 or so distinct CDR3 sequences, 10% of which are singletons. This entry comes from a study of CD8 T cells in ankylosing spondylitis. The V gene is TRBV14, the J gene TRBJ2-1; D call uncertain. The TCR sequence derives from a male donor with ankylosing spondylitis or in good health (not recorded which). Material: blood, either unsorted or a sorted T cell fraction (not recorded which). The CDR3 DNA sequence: TGTGCCAGCAGCCAAGCAAGTGGGCTCACCCCGTACAATGAGCAGTTCTTC. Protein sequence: CASSQASGLTPYNEQFF.